This T cell receptor (beta chain) was obtained from a study of blood T cell repertoires in COVID-19. Study summary: Samples came from the United States, Italy and Spain, spanning acute and convalescent COVID-19. PBMCs, B-cell-depleted T cells, or T cells provided the cDNA or gDNA that made up the material.

Authors' analysis steps: Reference gene primer amplification gave estimated nucleated cell counts. The repertoire was sequenced with immunoSEQ multiplex PCR; TCRdb's copy has only in-frame clones and lacks some. V and J calls and clone size are as listed in that table; D and trimming were resolved from the DNA. This table holds about 180,000 clones, 82% found once. This clone was seen a handful of times. The source of this sequence is a woman in her 70s with acute or convalescent COVID-19. The sequencing sample was made of peripheral blood.

CDR3 protein: CASSEVAGFYGYTF. The CDR3, as DNA: TGTGCCAGCAGTGAAGTCGCAGGGTTCTATGGCTACACCTTC. The V and J genes are TRBV2 and TRBJ1-2; possibly TRBD1 for D (5 bases). Deletions cut 1 base from V and 4 bases from J, with 10 bases between. The CDR3 spans 14 residues. Germline assignment: CDR1 SNHLY and CDR2 FYNNEI.